This TCR beta chain was recovered during a study of blood T cells in healthy people across ages (dated by TCRdb to the mid-2010s). In the study overall: In model experiments, template switching captured roughly one uniquely barcoded TCR beta cDNA molecule for every two T cells. Age-related changes in TCR beta repertoire diversity were measured in the study by deep sequencing normalized with unique cDNA molecular identifiers. Four age groups were formed from the donors: young (average about 17 years), middle-aged (approximately 39), aged (about 62) and long-lived (less than 85). To avoid experimental bias, donors of different ages were spread randomly across the sequencing lanes. For two donors (one aged 18 to 29 and one aged 80 or older), the study analyzed two additional independent replicas of 1 million unique cDNA reads from the same blood draw.

Worth noting for this clonotype: Its cognate antigen has yet to be identified. Per-base qualities were not stored, and no clone one base away is much larger.

Receptor libraries were prepared by 5' RACE. Sequencing was performed on an Illumina HiSeq 2500. The second PCR ran for about 7 to 11 cycles and used a J-beta primer mix along with a sample-barcoded 5' primer. A template-switch 5' adaptor carrying 12 random nucleotides introduced a unique molecular identifier onto each TCR beta cDNA molecule. At least 2.5 million CDR3-containing paired-end reads were obtained from each sample. The Mint cDNA synthesis kit, primed by a TRBC-specific oligonucleotide, was used to synthesize first-strand cDNA from all RNA. After uracil-DNA glycosylase treatment, a first 18-cycle PCR used universal primers M1SS and BC2_uni_R on all cDNA. Per the source publication's procedure: Each sample was normalized by randomly selecting 1 million high-quality reads, each carrying a distinct molecular identifier. Reads sharing molecular identifiers were discarded rather than binned into consensus sequences. MiTCR, set to a Q25 quality threshold and the strictest error-elimination algorithm, was used for CDR3 identification, clonotype clustering and error correction. A nonparametric unseen species model with Euler transformation was used to estimate lower-bound total TCR beta diversity. In TCRdb, the public reads were trimmed at Q25 with fastp and aligned with MiXCR, with productive beta chains retained. All rows with the same CDR3 protein become a single entry with the most common DNA and genes. None of the V and J calls come from the authors' own analysis; TCRdb made them. In this sample the table shows around 850,000 distinct CDR3 sequences, about 34% of which occur a single time. The ten largest make up over 10% of the sample.

Results the study describes overall, beyond this receptor: Because donor CMV infection status was unknown, age-related changes in expanded clonotypes were potentially confounded. Estimates of total diversity based on one million sequenced T cells were regarded as lower bounds and as underestimates. The percentage of naive T cells measured by flow cytometry correlated strongly with observed TCR beta diversity. Observed TCR beta diversity per million T cells fell roughly linearly with age, and a significant reduction was already apparent by age roughly 40. Because profiling used bulk unsorted PBMCs, naive and antigen-experienced compartments could not be compared conclusively. The long-lived group showed more naive CD4+ T cells, fewer expanded clones and increased TCR diversity than the aged group, suggesting age selection.

According to the germline V gene (reference sequence), CDR1 reads DFQATT and CDR2 reads SNEGSKA. The CDR3 runs 13 amino acids, cysteine and phenylalanine included. Only CDR3 DNA remains: 39 bases, in frame from the first base. The donors were about 40 Caucasian individuals from Russia, aged roughly 6 to 100 years, who were systemically healthy. Each donor gave 8 to 10 milliliters of peripheral blood, drawn into EDTA-treated Vacutainer tubes. PBMCs were isolated by Ficoll-Paque density-gradient centrifugation, with at least 6 million obtained per sample. Trizol reagent was used to extract total RNA from PBMCs, with at least 6 micrograms per sample. Naive CD45RAhigh/CD27high T cell percentages were measured by flow cytometry on a PBMC aliquot from every donor.

The V gene is TRBV20-1 and the J gene is TRBJ2-7, and TRBD2 matches 7 of the central bases. Sequencing was done on a sample of blood. The TCR sequence derives from a man aged 18 to 30 in good health. The DNA reads as follows: TGCAGCCCCGTGGAGCGGGAAACCTACGAGCAGTACTTC. This encodes CSPVERETYEQYF.